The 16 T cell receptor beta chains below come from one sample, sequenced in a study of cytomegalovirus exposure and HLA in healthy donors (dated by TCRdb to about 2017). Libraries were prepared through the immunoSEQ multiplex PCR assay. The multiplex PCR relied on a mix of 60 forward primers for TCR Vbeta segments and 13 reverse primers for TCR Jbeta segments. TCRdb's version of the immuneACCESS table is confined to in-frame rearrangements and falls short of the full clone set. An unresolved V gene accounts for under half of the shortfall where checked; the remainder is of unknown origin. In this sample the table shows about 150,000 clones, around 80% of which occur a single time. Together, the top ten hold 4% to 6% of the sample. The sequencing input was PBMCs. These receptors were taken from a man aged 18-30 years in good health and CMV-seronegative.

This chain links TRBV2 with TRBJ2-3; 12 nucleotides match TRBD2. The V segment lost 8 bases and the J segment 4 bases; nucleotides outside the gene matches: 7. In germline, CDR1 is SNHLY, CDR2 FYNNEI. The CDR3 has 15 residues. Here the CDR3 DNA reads TGTGCCAGCCCTAGCGGGAGGGCCCGGGCAGATACGCAGTATTTT. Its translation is CASPSGRARADTQYF.

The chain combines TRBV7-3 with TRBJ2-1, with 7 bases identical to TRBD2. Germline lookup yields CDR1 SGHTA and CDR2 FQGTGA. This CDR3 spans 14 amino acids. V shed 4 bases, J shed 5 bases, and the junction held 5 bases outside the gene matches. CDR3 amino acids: CASSSGGFNNEQFF. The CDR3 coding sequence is TGTGCCAGCAGCTCGGGGGGTTTCAACAATGAGCAGTTCTTC.

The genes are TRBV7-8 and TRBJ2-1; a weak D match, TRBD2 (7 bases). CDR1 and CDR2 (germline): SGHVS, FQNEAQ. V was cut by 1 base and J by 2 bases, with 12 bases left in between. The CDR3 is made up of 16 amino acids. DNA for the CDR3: TGTGCCAGCAGCTTAGTAGGGGGGGTCCCCTACAATGAGCAGTTCTTC. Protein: CASSLVGGVPYNEQFF.

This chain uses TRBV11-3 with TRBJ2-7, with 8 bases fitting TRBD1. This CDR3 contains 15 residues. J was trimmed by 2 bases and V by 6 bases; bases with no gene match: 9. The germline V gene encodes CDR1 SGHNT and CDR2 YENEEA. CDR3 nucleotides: TGTGCCAGCAGGACTTGGCGGGACAGGACCTACGAGCAGTACTTC. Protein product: CASRTWRDRTYEQYF.

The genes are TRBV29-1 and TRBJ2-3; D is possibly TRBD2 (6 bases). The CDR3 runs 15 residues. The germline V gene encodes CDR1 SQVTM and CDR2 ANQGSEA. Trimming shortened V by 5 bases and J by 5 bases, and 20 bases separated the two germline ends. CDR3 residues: CSVTYGGVGGDTQYF. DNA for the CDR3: TGCAGCGTTACATATGGCGGGGTGGGGGGAGATACGCAGTATTTT.

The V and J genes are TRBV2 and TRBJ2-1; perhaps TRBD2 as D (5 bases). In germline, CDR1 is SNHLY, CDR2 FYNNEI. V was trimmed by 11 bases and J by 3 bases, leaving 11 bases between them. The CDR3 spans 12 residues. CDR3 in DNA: TGTGCCGCCCGGGGAGTCTACAATGAGCAGTTCTTC. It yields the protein CAARGVYNEQFF.

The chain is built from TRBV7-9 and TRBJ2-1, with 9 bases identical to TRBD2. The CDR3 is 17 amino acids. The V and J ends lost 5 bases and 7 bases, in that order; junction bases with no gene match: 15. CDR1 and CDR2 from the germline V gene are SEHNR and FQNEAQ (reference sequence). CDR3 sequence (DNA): TGTGCCAGCAGCCGGACCGAACTAAGCGGGGGGCGGAATGAGCAGTTCTTC. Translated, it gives CASSRTELSGGRNEQFF.

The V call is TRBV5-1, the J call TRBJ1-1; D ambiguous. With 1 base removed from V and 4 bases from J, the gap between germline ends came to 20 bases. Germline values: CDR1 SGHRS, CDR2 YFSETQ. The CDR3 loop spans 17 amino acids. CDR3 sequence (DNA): TGCGCCAGCAGCTTGAGTACGAGTCAGGTTAGGATCACTGAAGCTTTCTTT. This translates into CASSLSTSQVRITEAFF.

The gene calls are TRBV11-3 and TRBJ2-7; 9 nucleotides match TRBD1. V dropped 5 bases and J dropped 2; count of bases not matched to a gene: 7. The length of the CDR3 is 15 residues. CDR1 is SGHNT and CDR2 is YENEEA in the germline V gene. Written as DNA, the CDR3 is TGTGCCAGCAGCCCCGGACAGGGGAGGACCTACGAGCAGTACTTC. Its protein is CASSPGQGRTYEQYF.

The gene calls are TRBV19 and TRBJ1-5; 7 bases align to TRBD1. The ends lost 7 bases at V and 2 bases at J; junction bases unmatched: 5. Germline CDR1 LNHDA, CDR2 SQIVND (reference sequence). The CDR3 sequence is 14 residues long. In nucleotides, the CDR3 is TGTGCCAGTAACAGGGGAAGTCGCAATCAGCCCCAGCATTTT. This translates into CASNRGSRNQPQHF.

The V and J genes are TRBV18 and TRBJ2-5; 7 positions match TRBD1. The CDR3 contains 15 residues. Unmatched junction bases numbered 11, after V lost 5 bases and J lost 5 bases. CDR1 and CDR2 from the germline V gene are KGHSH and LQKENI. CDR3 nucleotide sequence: TGTGCCAGCTCAACATACAGGGGAGTGGGGGAGACCCAGTACTTC. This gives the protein CASSTYRGVGETQYF.

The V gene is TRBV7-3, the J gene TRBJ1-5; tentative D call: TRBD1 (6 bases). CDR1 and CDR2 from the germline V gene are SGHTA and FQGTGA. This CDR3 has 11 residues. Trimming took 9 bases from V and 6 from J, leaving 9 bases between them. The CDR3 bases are TGTGCCAGACAGGGTTCTCAGCCCCAGCATTTT. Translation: CARQGSQPQHF.

The CDR3 reads CASSLRETDGELFF. CDR3 coding DNA: TGTGCCAGCAGCCTGCGGGAGACGGACGGGGAGCTGTTTTTT. The chain uses TRBV7-6 and TRBJ2-2; the match to TRBD2 covers 7 bases. The CDR3 is 14 amino acids. V gave up 5 bases and J gave up 7 bases; unmatched junction bases: 7. Germline CDR1 reads SGHVS; CDR2 reads FNYEAQ.

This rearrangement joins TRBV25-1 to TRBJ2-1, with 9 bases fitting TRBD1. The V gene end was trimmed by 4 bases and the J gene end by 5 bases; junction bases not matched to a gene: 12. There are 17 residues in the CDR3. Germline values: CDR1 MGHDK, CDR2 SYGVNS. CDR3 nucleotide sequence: TGTGCCAGCAGTGCCTTTACCCGGGACAGGGCAGACAATGAGCAGTTCTTC. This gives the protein CASSAFTRDRADNEQFF.

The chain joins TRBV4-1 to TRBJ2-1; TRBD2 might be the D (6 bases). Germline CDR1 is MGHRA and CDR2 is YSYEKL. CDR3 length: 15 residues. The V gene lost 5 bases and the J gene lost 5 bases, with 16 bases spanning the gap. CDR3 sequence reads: CASSATSQVNNEQFF. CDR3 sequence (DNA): TGCGCCAGCAGCGCTACTAGCCAAGTAAACAATGAGCAGTTCTTC.

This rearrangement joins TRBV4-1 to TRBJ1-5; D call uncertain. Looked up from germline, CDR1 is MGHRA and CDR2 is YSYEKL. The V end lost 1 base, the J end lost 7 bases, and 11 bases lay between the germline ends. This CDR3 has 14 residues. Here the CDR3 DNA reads TGCGCCAGCAGCCAAGGAGAGGGAAGGCAGCCCCAGCATTTT. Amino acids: CASSQGEGRQPQHF.